Each of the 14 T cell receptor beta chains below was sequenced from the same sample in a study of vaccination effects on CD4 cells after COVID-19. Some clones are missing from TCRdb's copy, which holds only in-frame ones; the method was immunoSEQ multiplex PCR. The sample has around 81,000 clones, 60% to 85% seen once. These receptors have no known antigen. Antigen-specific CD4+ T cells were first expanded with viral peptide pools by the ViraFEST assay and only then sequenced. Scientists isolated CD4+ T cells after a roughly 10-day culture period ended. As their vaccination, participants received two doses of either BNT162b2 or mRNA-1273. This material consisted of CD4+ T cells from PBMCs cultured with HCoV-OC43 spike peptides, taken after COVID-19 vaccination. The subset: HCoV-OC43 spike overlapping peptide pool stimulation. These receptors all come from a human donor who received a COVID-19 vaccine.

CDR3 region: CASSPRGRDEKLFF. CDR3 nucleotides: TGTGCCAGTAGTCCCAGGGGGCGGGATGAAAAACTGTTTTTT. The V call is TRBV19, the J call TRBJ1-4; the match to TRBD1 covers 8 bases. V trimming: 5 bases; J trimming: 6 bases; junction bases outside the gene matches: 5. Germline V lookup: CDR1 LNHDA, CDR2 SQIVND (reference sequence). The CDR3 is 14 amino acids.

The chain has TRBV3-1 (or the pseudogene TRBV3-2) and TRBJ2-2; D not resolved. Germline V CDR1 and CDR2: LGHDT, YNNKEL (reference sequence). CDR3 size: 12 residues. CDR3 sequence: CATGWRRGELFF. CDR3 coding DNA: TGTGCTACCGGCTGGAGACGCGGGGAGCTGTTTTTT.

V gene TRBV7-2 combines with J gene TRBJ2-5; no firm D call. The CDR3 is 15 residues long. V was shortened by 1 base and J by 1 base, with 10 bases between the two germline ends. The V gene's germline CDR1 is SGHTA and CDR2 FQGNSA. CDR3 region: CASSLGSVGQETQYF. CDR3 bases: TGTGCCAGCAGCTTAGGTTCGGTCGGCCAAGAGACCCAGTACTTC.

V usage is TRBV3-1 (or the pseudogene TRBV3-2) and J usage is TRBJ2-3; D is ambiguous. There are 12 residues in the CDR3. Germline V gives CDR1 LGHDT, CDR2 YNNKEL (reference sequence). The germline V and J ends were trimmed by 4 bases and 3 bases, with 5 bases remaining between them. The CDR3 loop reads CASSLGTDTQYF. The CDR3 DNA sequence: TGTGCCAGCAGCCTTGGGACAGATACGCAGTATTTT.

The J gene is TRBJ2-5, the V gene TRBV28; D perhaps matches TRBD1 (5 bases). The CDR3 sequence is 14 residues long. The germline V gene has CDR1 MDHEN and CDR2 SYDVKM. V was shortened by 3 bases and J by 6 bases, with 14 bases between the two germline ends. CDR3 region: CASSFLQGGQTQYF. CDR3 coding DNA: TGTGCCAGCAGTTTCCTGCAGGGTGGGCAGACCCAGTACTTC.

This clone turned up a few times. V and J are TRBV10-1 and TRBJ2-1, with D possibly TRBD2 on 5 matching bases. Germline-derived CDR1 and CDR2 are WNHNN and SYGVQD (reference sequence). The CDR3 consists of 16 residues. V was cut by 2 bases and J by 9 bases, with 20 bases left in between. The CDR3: CASSELAGGSVAEQFF. CDR3 DNA sequence: TGCGCCAGCAGTGAGCTTGCGGGCGGATCCGTCGCTGAGCAGTTCTTC.

This sequence joins TRBV5-4 and TRBJ1-1; D unclear. Looked up from germline, CDR1 is SGHNT and CDR2 is YYREEE (reference sequence). Trimming stripped 0 bases from V and 1 base from J, with 4 bases between. This CDR3 spans 13 amino acids. The CDR3 spells CASSLVKNTEAFF. CDR3 nucleotide sequence: TGTGCCAGCAGCTTGGTGAAGAACACTGAAGCTTTCTTT.

The chain has TRBV7-9 and TRBJ2-7; 9 bases are a match to TRBD1. Germline V gene lookup returns CDR1 SEHNR and CDR2 FQNEAQ (reference sequence). This CDR3 has 15 amino acids. The ends lost 5 bases at V and 4 bases at J; junction bases unmatched: 9. The CDR3 DNA sequence: TGTGCCAGCAGCCCCCCTGGGACAGGGATATACGAGCAGTACGTC. This sequence encodes CASSPPGTGIYEQYV.

In its sample, this clone was seen once. The chain employs TRBV15 and TRBJ1-2; 11 bases align to TRBD1. V gave up 4 bases and J gave up 5 bases; unmatched junction bases: 9. CDR1 and CDR2 (germline): LNHNV, YYDKDF (reference sequence). The CDR3 is 16 amino acids. The CDR3 DNA reads as TGTGCCACCAGCACGCAAAACCGGGACAGGGGGTATGGCTACACCTTC. Protein product: CATSTQNRDRGYGYTF.

The chain combines TRBV4-3 with TRBJ2-3; 8 bases line up with TRBD2. The CDR3 covers 19 residues. J gave up 2 bases and V 0 bases, and 13 bases lay outside the gene matches. Per germline, CDR1 LGHNA and CDR2 YSLEER. The CDR3 is CASSQDKWTGGLVTDTQYF. Here the CDR3 DNA reads TGCGCCAGCAGCCAAGATAAGTGGACGGGGGGGCTTGTCACAGATACGCAGTATTTT.

The V call is TRBV5-5, the J call TRBJ2-2, with D possibly called TRBD1 or TRBD2 (6 bases each). V lost 5 bases to trimming and J lost 2 bases, with 16 bases between them. There are 16 residues in the CDR3. The germline gives CDR1 SGHKS, CDR2 YYEKEE (reference sequence). CDR3 residues: CASSVGTGANTGELFF. In DNA, the CDR3 is TGTGCCAGCAGTGTTGGTACGGGGGCCAACACCGGGGAGCTGTTTTTT. Together with reference TRBV5-5 and TRBJ2-2, the CDR3 gives the full variable domain: DAGVTQSPTHLIKTRGQQVTLRCSPISGHKSVSWYQQVLGQGPQFIFQYYEKEERGRGNFPDRFSARQFPNYSSELNVNALLLGDSALYLCASSVGTGANTGELFFGEGSRLTVL.

The DNA for the CDR3 is TGCGCCAGCAGCTTGGAATACTCGAGAGATACGCAGTATTTT. The encoded protein is CASSLEYSRDTQYF. The gene calls are TRBV5-1 and TRBJ2-3; D is uncertain. The CDR3 totals 14 residues. With 0 bases removed from V and 5 bases from J, the gap between germline ends came to 10 bases. CDR1 is SGHRS, CDR2 YFSETQ, per germline.

This clone was counted between two and nine times. The chain uses TRBV7-9 and TRBJ1-1; D gene unclear. There are 13 residues in the CDR3. V shed 1 base and J shed 4 bases, with 7 bases lying between them. Germline loops: CDR1 SEHNR, CDR2 FQNEAQ (reference sequence). In DNA, the CDR3 is TGTGCCAGCAGCTTAGAAGGGCTCACTGAAGCTTTCTTT. It codes for CASSLEGLTEAFF.

This chain connects TRBV6-4 to TRBJ2-4; D possibly corresponds to TRBD1 (6 bases). Germline CDR1 and CDR2: MRHNA and SNTAGT. V was clipped by 4 bases and J by 0 bases, with 16 bases between them. There are 17 residues in the CDR3. The CDR3 coding sequence is TGTGCCAGCAGTGGGGACAAGAATAGGCTAGCCAAAAACATTCAGTACTTC. Protein sequence: CASSGDKNRLAKNIQYF.